The clone carrying this T cell receptor (beta chain) showed up just a few times. What it recognizes is unknown. The germline CDR1 and CDR2 sequences are KGHDR and SFDVKD. The CDR3 has 13 residues. V gave up 4 bases and J gave up 9 bases; unmatched junction bases: 4. The data are from a study of response to subunit inactivated influenza vaccine. From the RT-PCR reads, TCRdb called clonotypes with MiXCR, one entry per CDR3 protein. There are 450,000 to 500,000 distinct CDR3 sequences in the sample; around 9.9% occur only once, and roughly 12% lies in the top ten. Study findings and constraints: It was the authors' suggestion that each seasonal influenza vaccination recruits few new T cells.

This TCR was sampled from a man aged 50 to 59 who received an inactivated influenza vaccine. The sequences come from PBMCs from blood, collected more than 35 days after vaccination. The V and J genes are TRBV24-1 and TRBJ2-4; 8 nucleotides align to TRBD2. The CDR3 loop is CATSEGTSIIQYF. The CDR3 DNA is TGTGCCACCAGTGAGGGGACTAGTATCATTCAGTACTTC.